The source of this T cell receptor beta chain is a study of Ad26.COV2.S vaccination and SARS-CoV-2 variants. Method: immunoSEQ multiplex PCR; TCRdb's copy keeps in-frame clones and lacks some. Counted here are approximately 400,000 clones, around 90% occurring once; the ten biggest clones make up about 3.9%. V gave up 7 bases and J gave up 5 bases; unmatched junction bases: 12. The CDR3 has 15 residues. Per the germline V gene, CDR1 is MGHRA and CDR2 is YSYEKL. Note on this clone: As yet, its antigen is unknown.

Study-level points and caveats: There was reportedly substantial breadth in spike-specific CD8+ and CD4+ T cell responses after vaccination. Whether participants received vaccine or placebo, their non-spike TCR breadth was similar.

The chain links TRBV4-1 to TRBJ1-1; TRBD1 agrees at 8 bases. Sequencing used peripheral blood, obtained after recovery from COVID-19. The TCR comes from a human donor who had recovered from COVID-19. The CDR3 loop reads CASTGRDRGGTEAFF. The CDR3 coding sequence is TGCGCCAGCACCGGGCGCGACAGGGGAGGGACTGAAGCTTTCTTT.